The TCR beta chain described here comes from a study of T-cell memory formation after mild COVID-19 listed by TCRdb under 2021. Regarding the research as a whole: Most TCR sequence clusters were specific to one of the two donors. In a couple of donors, T-cell clones that expanded and contracted after mild COVID-19 were followed by sequencing TCRalpha and TCRbeta repertoires longitudinally. The cohort comprised two young, previously healthy adult volunteers, one female and one male. What the work shows at the level of the full study, not this receptor alone: Only a couple of mild cases were covered by the study, and larger cohorts that include severe cases with pre-infection samples were considered necessary. Some responding clones were detected in pre-infection memory, which suggested that pre-existing cross-reactive memory T cells had joined the SARS-CoV-2 response. SARS-CoV-2 specificity was not confirmed for the second-wave clones peaking on day 37. Clones contracting from day 15 to 85 had balanced CD4/CD8 phenotypes, while a second wave expanding from day 15 to 37 was biased towards CD4+. Contracting CD4+ clones appeared mostly in the CM and EM memory subsets, whereas CD8+ clones were enriched in EMRA.

This clonotype turned up a few times. Its antigen has not been determined. One base away there is no much larger clone; base qualities are not given. Trimming costs V 5 bases and J 2 bases, and their ends lie 20 bases apart. CDR1 and CDR2 were assigned from the germline V gene as SGHRS and YFSETQ. The CDR3 runs 16 amino acids, cysteine and phenylalanine included. Only the CDR3 DNA is retained, 48 bases long and in frame from the first base. Ficoll-Paque density gradient centrifugation was used to isolate PBMCs. The sample was run on an Illumina NovaSeq 6000. Using 5'RACE with constant-segment primers, TCRalpha and TCRbeta cDNA libraries were constructed, with sample barcodes and unique molecular identifiers added in the process. Trizol reagent was used to extract RNA from every sample. The libraries were amplified in two PCR steps, and the second step added a second sample barcode and Illumina TruSeq adapters. Sequencing of the libraries was done on an Illumina NovaSeq, producing 2 x 150 bp paired-end reads. In the source study's methods: Demultiplexing of reads and collapsing into UMI-guided consensus sequences were performed with migec v1.2.7. Using mixcr v2.1.11, UMI consensuses were aligned to TRA and TRB V and J templates and then assembled into clonotypes. A clonotype was counted as expanded or contracted only if both edgeR and NoisET called the change significant, with noise models trained on biological replicates. For edgeR calls, the cutoffs were a false discovery rate-adjusted p below 0.01 and a log2 fold-change threshold of 1. As an exploratory analysis of dynamics, max-normalized trajectories of the 1000 most abundant clonotypes were examined with PCA combined with hierarchical clustering. Each responding clone was given a CD4 or CD8 phenotype based on the CD4+ and CD8+ repertoires, which had been sequenced separately. Clones were called with MiXCR by TCRdb after fastp trimmed the public reads at Q25, and only in-frame beta chains were retained. Identical CDR3 protein sequences are pooled into one entry, listed with their most common genes and DNA. For this entry, the V and J calls and clone size follow TCRdb and not the study's own pipeline. In this sample the table shows almost 550,000 distinct CDR3 sequences, around 21% of which occur a single time. Around 12% of the sample is taken by the ten largest.

The sample taken for sequencing was PBMCs or a T cell subset sorted from them (not recorded which). The sequence was collected from an adult woman who had mild COVID-19 (a few samples of this study predate the infection). The sample titles of this study are shuffled in the database, so cell type and time point are left out; the donor was told from shared clones. The sequence links TRBV5-1 to TRBJ2-7, with a tentative D call of TRBD1 or TRBD2, each matching 7 bases. The encoded CDR3 is CASRHRGGEVPYEQYF. The bases read TGCGCCAGCAGACACAGGGGAGGGGAGGTCCCCTACGAGCAGTACTTC.